This TCR beta chain was captured by sequencing in a study of OX40 agonist ivuxolimab in advanced cancers. Study-level information: Dose-escalation patients suffered from hepatocellular carcinoma, melanoma, renal cell or head and neck cancer.

TCRdb's table, derived via immunoSEQ multiplex PCR, lists solely in-frame clones and lacks some. The table lists 12,000 or so clones, just over 85% of them singletons. The CDR3 is 15 residues long. Germline loops: CDR1 WNHNN, CDR2 SYGVQD (reference sequence). The V end was cut by 6 bases, the J end by 5 bases, with 20 bases between. This TCR was recovered from an adult with an advanced solid tumor such as melanoma, head and neck, liver or kidney cancer. The sample consisted of CD4+ or CD8+ T cells sorted from blood, taken in a trial of the OX40 agonist ivuxolimab. This sequence joins TRBV10-1 and TRBJ2-7; D unclear. The CDR3 spells CASSPTQRGFDEQYF. Here the CDR3 DNA reads TGCGCCAGCAGCCCTACTCAGAGAGGTTTTGACGAGCAGTACTTC.